Given below is one T cell receptor beta chain in context. Its antigen remains unknown. J gave up 10 bases and V 8 bases, and 13 bases lay outside the gene matches. The CDR3 loop spans 13 amino acids. Germline V lookup: CDR1 SNHLY, CDR2 FYNNEI. The sample is drawn from a study of cytomegalovirus exposure and HLA in healthy donors. Study results and caveats: Later analysis suggested links between common viral pathogens and several top significant clusters. Some TCR beta chains (over 150 of them) were listed as cytomegalovirus-associated.

Use of 60 Vbeta and 13 Jbeta primers characterized the PCR. The data were produced by immunoSEQ multiplex PCR, yet TCRdb's version contains in-frame clones alone and is incomplete. The sample consists of 160,000 or so clones, approximately 80% of them appearing once. The TCR originated in a woman in her forties or fifties in good health and CMV-seronegative. The V and J genes are TRBV2 and TRBJ1-2; 7 bases are shared with TRBD1. The sequenced sample was PBMCs. The CDR3 bases are TGTGCCAGCGAAAAGGACAGGTATCAAGACTACACCTTC. Amino acids: CASEKDRYQDYTF.